These T cell receptor beta chains were read from a single sample in a study of radiation and T cells in renal cell carcinoma. Profiled with immunoSEQ multiplex PCR; TCRdb holds only in-frame clones, not every one. Among about 8,900 clones listed, about 66% were seen once. The starting material was tumor tissue, obtained from a patient whose treatment was nephrectomy without radiotherapy. The receptor source for this set is a man aged 55-75 years with renal cell carcinoma. CDR3s include the opening cysteine and the closing phenylalanine or tryptophan. The D gene is left open where the match is weak. Some rows mark clone size as missing; the rest say once, few, many or name a class of expanded clone.

V	J	D	size	CDR3	DNA
TRBV6-1	TRBJ2-1	NA	NA	CASSDASLTEFF	TGTGCCAGCAGTGATGCGTCGCTCACGGAGTTCTTC
TRBV5-5	TRBJ1-2	TRBD1	few	CASSFDLGQVGGYTF	TGTGCCAGCAGCTTCGACTTAGGACAGGTTGGGGGCTACACCTTC
TRBV4-2	TRBJ1-3	NA	NA	CASSLEGDPGNTIYF	TGTGCCAGCAGCTTGGAAGGGGATCCTGGAAACACCATATATTTT
TRBV7-9	TRBJ1-1	NA	NA	CASGGGRGTEAFF	TGTGCCAGCGGGGGAGGGAGAGGGACTGAAGCTTTCTTT
TRBV29-1	TRBJ2-5	NA	NA	CSASHFQETQYF	TGCAGCGCCTCCCACTTCCAAGAGACCCAGTACTTC
TRBV7-9	TRBJ1-6	NA	once	CASRPPWAGREDSPLHF	TGTGCCAGCAGGCCCCCATGGGCAGGACGGGAGGATTCACCCCTCCACTTT
TRBV27	TRBJ2-1	TRBD2	NA	CASSLSPPRASGRGQFF	TGTGCCAGCAGTTTATCCCCTCCTAGGGCTAGCGGGAGAGGGCAGTTCTTC
TRBV7-3	TRBJ2-7	NA	NA	CASSPRLSGPSYEQYF	TGTGCCAGCAGCCCCCGACTCAGCGGGCCTTCCTACGAGCAGTACTTC
TRBV6-5	TRBJ1-1	TRBD1	NA	CASSSGTGYTEAFF	TGTGCCAGCAGTTCCGGGACAGGGTACACTGAAGCTTTCTTT
TRBV6-5	TRBJ2-3	NA	NA	CASRIYGRGTDTQYF	TGTGCCAGCAGGATTTACGGGCGGGGCACAGATACGCAGTATTTT
TRBV6-1	TRBJ1-2	NA	few	CATTPAATSYGYTF	TGTGCCACTACCCCTGCGGCTACGTCCTATGGCTACACCTTC
TRBV11-2	TRBJ2-3	TRBD2	NA	CASSFGGAGYTQYF	TGTGCCAGCAGCTTCGGGGGGGCCGGGTATACGCAGTATTTT
TRBV6-6	TRBJ1-2	NA	NA	CASTPNYGYTF	TGTGCCAGCACTCCTAACTATGGCTACACCTTC
TRBV14	TRBJ2-1	NA	few	CASSRGASHNEQFF	TGTGCCAGCAGCCGAGGGGCCAGCCACAATGAGCAGTTCTTC
TRBV5-1	TRBJ2-5	NA	NA	CASSLESGSKTQYF	TGCGCCAGCAGCTTGGAATCAGGGAGCAAGACCCAGTACTTC
TRBV7-9	TRBJ2-3	TRBD2	NA	CASSLEGGRDTDTQYF	TGTGCCAGCAGCTTAGAGGGAGGGAGAGACACAGATACGCAGTATTTT
TRBV4-1	TRBJ2-1	NA	NA	CASSQAQGGDEQFF	TGCGCCAGCAGCCAAGCCCAGGGGGGCGATGAGCAGTTCTTC
TRBV19	TRBJ2-1	NA	NA	CASSQHNENEQFF	TGTGCCAGTAGTCAACACAACGAAAATGAGCAGTTCTTC
TRBV15	TRBJ2-2	NA	few	CATSRAGTGELFF	TGTGCCACCAGCAGGGCAGGGACCGGGGAGCTGTTTTTT
TRBV7-2	TRBJ2-7	TRBD1	NA	CASSPGTGGSSYEQYF	TGTGCCAGCAGTCCCGGGACAGGGGGGAGCTCCTACGAGCAGTACTTC
TRBV30	TRBJ1-6	NA	medium-sized	CAWSVPKPREEPSPLHF	TGTGCCTGGAGTGTACCTAAGCCCCGAGAAGAACCATCACCCCTCCACTTT
TRBV5-4	TRBJ2-3	TRBD2	NA	CASSLASGAPPDTQYF	TGTGCCAGCAGCTTGGCCAGCGGGGCGCCCCCAGATACGCAGTATTTT
TRBV5-5	TRBJ1-2	NA	NA	CASSLGGLLGNNYGYTF	TGTGCCAGCAGCTTGGGGGGACTGTTAGGAAATAACTATGGCTACACCTTC
TRBV10-3	TRBJ2-7	NA	NA	CAISDPDSTYEQYF	TGTGCCATCAGTGACCCGGACAGCACCTACGAGCAGTACTTC
TRBV19	TRBJ2-7	TRBD2	NA	CASSPFSLAGTSGGEQYF	TGTGCCAGTAGTCCCTTTTCACTAGCGGGGACCTCGGGCGGCGAGCAGTACTTC
TRBV9	TRBJ2-2	NA	NA	CASSVDSFRTGELFF	TGTGCCAGCAGCGTGGACAGTTTTAGGACCGGGGAGCTGTTTTTT
TRBV7-9	TRBJ1-2	TRBD1	NA	CASSSELQGARANYGYTF	TGTGCCAGCAGCTCGGAATTACAGGGGGCCCGTGCTAACTATGGCTACACCTTC
TRBV4-1	TRBJ1-1	NA	few	CASSQDRNGNTEAFF	TGCGCCAGCAGCCAAGATCGTAACGGGAACACTGAAGCTTTCTTT
TRBV7-6	TRBJ2-1	TRBD2	once	CASSLAQSSGGAAEQFF	TGTGCCAGCAGCTTAGCGCAATCTAGCGGGGGGGCCGCTGAGCAGTTCTTC
TRBV6-6	TRBJ2-7	NA	once	CASSYYGGTYEQYF	TGTGCCAGCAGTTACTACGGCGGAACCTACGAGCAGTACTTC
TRBV7-8	TRBJ1-2	NA	once	CASSPVGGVHYGYTF	TGTGCCAGCAGCCCCGTTGGGGGGGTTCACTATGGCTACACCTTC
TRBV7-9	TRBJ1-5	NA	NA	CASSSQGNQPQHF	TGTGCCAGCAGCTCTCAGGGAAATCAGCCCCAGCATTTT
TRBV28	TRBJ1-1	TRBD1	NA	CASSLGQVLGAEAFF	TGTGCCAGCAGTTTGGGACAGGTGCTCGGGGCTGAAGCTTTCTTT
TRBV19	TRBJ2-2	NA	NA	CASIEGGYTGELFF	TGTGCCAGTATAGAGGGGGGCTACACCGGGGAGCTGTTTTTT
TRBV19	TRBJ2-7	NA	NA	CASSSLGSSYEQYF	TGTGCCAGTAGCTCGCTGGGATCCTCCTACGAGCAGTACTTC
TRBV5-5	TRBJ2-1	NA	NA	CASSSPGGKNNEQFF	TGTGCCAGCAGCTCCCCCGGCGGGAAAAACAATGAGCAGTTCTTC
TRBV7-2	TRBJ1-1	NA	NA	CASSLRQMNTEAFF	TGTGCCAGCAGCTTGAGACAGATGAACACTGAAGCTTTCTTT
TRBV14	TRBJ1-2	NA	medium-sized	CASSRGGWDVGYTF	TGTGCCAGCAGCCGGGGGGGATGGGACGTTGGCTACACCTTC
TRBV6-4	TRBJ2-1	TRBD2	NA	CASSEESGGYNEQFF	TGTGCCAGCAGTGAAGAAAGCGGGGGCTACAATGAGCAGTTCTTC
TRBV10-2	TRBJ2-2	TRBD1	NA	CASSEPTGVKAGELFF	TGCGCCAGCAGTGAGCCGACAGGGGTAAAGGCCGGGGAGCTGTTTTTT
TRBV5-6	TRBJ2-5	NA	NA	CASSPEVGGGQYF	TGTGCCAGCAGCCCGGAGGTAGGGGGGGGCCAGTACTTC
TRBV27	TRBJ1-5	NA	few	CASSLGQGSNQPQHF	TGTGCCAGCAGTTTGGGGCAGGGCAGCAATCAGCCCCAGCATTTT
TRBV6-6	TRBJ2-5	NA	NA	CASSFHRYQETQYF	TGTGCCAGCAGTTTCCACAGGTACCAAGAGACCCAGTACTTC
TRBV18	TRBJ1-2	NA	NA	CASSPGTGYGYTF	TGTGCCAGCTCGCCCGGGACGGGATATGGCTACACCTTC
TRBV7-2	TRBJ2-1	NA	NA	CASSSDWGEQFF	TGTGCCAGCAGCTCAGACTGGGGTGAGCAGTTCTTC
TRBV18	TRBJ1-2	NA	NA	CASSPGTDYGYTF	TGTGCCAGCTCACCGGGAACCGACTATGGCTACACCTTC
TRBV4-3	TRBJ1-2	NA	NA	CASSQKTGLSYGYTF	TGCGCCAGCAGCCAAAAGACGGGACTGAGCTATGGCTACACCTTC
TRBV5-4	TRBJ2-6	NA	NA	CASSSFGWNSGANVLTF	TGTGCCAGCAGCTCCTTCGGGTGGAACTCTGGGGCCAACGTCCTGACTTTC
TRBV15	TRBJ1-1	NA	NA	CATSRPADNTEAFF	TGTGCCACCAGCAGACCGGCAGATAACACTGAAGCTTTCTTT
TRBV15	TRBJ2-7	NA	NA	CATSNPGLFSYEQYF	TGTGCCACCAGCAATCCGGGACTCTTCTCCTACGAGCAGTACTTC
TRBV30	TRBJ1-1	NA	NA	CAWSRGQGLTEAFF	TGTGCCTGGAGCCGTGGGCAGGGCCTCACTGAAGCTTTCTTT
TRBV5-1	TRBJ2-2	TRBD1	once	CASIQTGGMSGELFF	TGCGCCAGCATTCAGACAGGGGGCATGTCCGGGGAGCTGTTTTTT
TRBV19	TRBJ2-1	NA	NA	CASSIEGADNEQFF	TGTGCCAGTAGTATCGAAGGGGCCGACAATGAGCAGTTCTTC
TRBV28	TRBJ1-1	TRBD1	once	CASRLIGQGANTEAFF	TGTGCCAGCAGACTAATAGGACAGGGGGCGAACACTGAAGCTTTCTTT
TRBV11-1	TRBJ2-1	TRBD1	NA	CASSHGVRGPGYNEQFF	TGTGCCAGCAGCCACGGGGTGAGGGGGCCGGGGTACAATGAGCAGTTCTTC